These 22 T cell receptor beta chains were all obtained from the same sample, sequenced in a study of blood T cell repertoires in COVID-19. This table comes from immunoSEQ multiplex PCR, and its TCRdb copy is limited to in-frame clones, with some not included. Among about 140,000 clones, 80% to 90% were seen once, and the ten largest hold roughly 3.5%. The sequencing input was PBMCs or T cells enriched from blood (not recorded which). Receptors originate from a woman aged 50 to 60 with acute COVID-19.

This chain links TRBV11-1 with TRBJ2-7, with D uncertain. Trimming pared 3 bases from V and 3 bases from J, leaving 6 bases between. The CDR3 sequence is 12 residues long. CDR1 SGHAT and CDR2 FQDESV come from the germline V gene (reference sequence). The CDR3 sequence is CASSLASYEQYF. CDR3 coding DNA: TGTGCCAGCAGCTTGGCCAGCTACGAGCAGTACTTC.

The chain combines TRBV19 with TRBJ1-2; D perhaps matches TRBD1 (6 bases). The CDR3 is 15 amino acids. CDR1 and CDR2 from the germline V gene are LNHDA and SQIVND (reference sequence). V lost 7 bases and J lost 0, with 15 bases in between. DNA for the CDR3: TGTGCCAGTACTTTCCGTAACAGGGCTAACTATGGCTACACCTTC. It codes for CASTFRNRANYGYTF.

The V and J genes are TRBV18 and TRBJ1-4; D possibly corresponds to TRBD1 (6 bases). Germline assignment: CDR1 KGHSH and CDR2 LQKENI. V shed 2 bases and J shed 6 bases, with 10 bases lying between them. There are 14 residues in the CDR3. The CDR3 nucleotides are TGTGCCAGCTCACCAGGGGGCGTTGATGAAAAACTGTTTTTT. Translated: CASSPGGVDEKLFF.

V and J are TRBV15 and TRBJ2-7; 8 bases fit TRBD2. The CDR3 loop spans 14 amino acids. V lost 5 bases, J lost 0 bases, and 3 bases stayed unmatched. Germline V gene lookup returns CDR1 LNHNV and CDR2 YYDKDF (reference sequence). For the CDR3, the DNA is TGTGCCACCAGCGGTAGCGGGACCTCCTACGAGCAGTACTTC. It is translated as CATSGSGTSYEQYF.

This clone was recorded a few times. The J gene is TRBJ1-2, the V gene TRBV9; D unresolved. Germline V gene lookup returns CDR1 SGDLS and CDR2 YYNGEE. Deletions cut 0 bases from V and 0 bases from J, with 9 bases between. This CDR3 has 15 amino acids. CDR3 sequence: CASSVAESPNYGYTF. The CDR3 coding sequence is TGTGCCAGCAGCGTAGCTGAAAGCCCTAACTATGGCTACACCTTC.

The sample holds one count of this clone. One junction end does not reproduce the germline sequence, and a read error may be involved. The chain combines TRBV19 with TRBJ2-4, with D perhaps matching TRBD1 (6 bases). Germline V gives CDR1 LNHDA, CDR2 SQIVND (reference sequence). This CDR3 has 14 residues. The CDR3 DNA is TGTGCCTGTAGCAATCCGGGACAAAAAAACATTCAGTACTTC. Protein product: CACSNPGQKNIQYF.

V gene TRBV24-1 combines with J gene TRBJ1-5; D possibly corresponds to TRBD1 (6 bases). The CDR3 consists of 13 residues. Trimming pared 4 bases from V and 9 bases from J, leaving 12 bases between. The V gene's germline CDR1 is KGHDR and CDR2 SFDVKD. CDR3 region: CATSDQTGSPQHF. The CDR3 region has the DNA TGTGCCACCAGTGACCAAACAGGGTCGCCCCAGCATTTT.

The V gene is TRBV5-1, the J gene TRBJ1-2; D ambiguous. CDR1 and CDR2 from the germline V gene are SGHRS and YFSETQ. Trimming left V 4 bases short and J 2 bases short, with 12 bases between. The length of the CDR3 is 14 residues. Written as DNA, the CDR3 is TGCGCCAGCAGCCGGGAGGGCCCAAACTATGGCTACACCTTC. This sequence encodes CASSREGPNYGYTF.

This chain connects TRBV7-3 to TRBJ2-1; D not resolved. The CDR3 sequence is 15 residues long. V shed 3 bases and J shed 0 bases, with 9 bases lying between them. CDR1 SGHTA and CDR2 FQGTGA come from the germline V gene. The CDR3 nucleotides are TGTGCCAGCAGCTTCCTACTAAGCTCCTACAATGAGCAGTTCTTC. Encoded protein: CASSFLLSSYNEQFF. Combining the CDR3 with reference TRBV7-3 and TRBJ2-1 gives the whole variable domain GAGVSQTPSNKVTEKGKYVELRCDPISGHTALYWYRQSLGQGPEFLIYFQGTGAADDSGLPNDRFFAVRPEGSVSTLKIQRTERGDSAVYLCASSFLLSSYNEQFFGPGTRLTVL.

The CDR3 loop reads CASSIGFRDGGLVEQFF. CDR3 bases: TGTGCCAGTAGTATAGGCTTCCGGGACGGGGGACTTGTGGAGCAGTTCTTC. This chain connects TRBV19 to TRBJ2-1, with D perhaps TRBD2 (6 bases). The CDR3 is made up of 17 amino acids. The germline V and J ends were trimmed by 1 base and 10 bases, with 23 bases remaining between them. Germline assignment: CDR1 LNHDA and CDR2 SQIVND (reference sequence).

This clone was seen more than once but under ten times. The CDR3 nucleotides read TGTGCCAGCAGTTACGGGAGGGCCACAGATACGCAGTATTTT. This encodes CASSYGRATDTQYF. This rearrangement joins TRBV6-2 or TRBV6-3 to TRBJ2-3; 7 nucleotides match TRBD2. CDR1 MNHEY and CDR2 SVGEGT come from the germline V gene. This CDR3 comprises 14 residues. V trimming: 2 bases; J trimming: 2 bases; junction bases outside the gene matches: 1.

This clone was seen a single time. The rearrangement joins TRBV5-1 to TRBJ2-5, with 8 bases lining up with TRBD2. The CDR3 is made up of 15 amino acids. Looked up from germline, CDR1 is SGHRS and CDR2 is YFSETQ. V lost 3 bases, J lost 2 bases, and 6 bases stayed unmatched. In DNA form, the CDR3 reads TGCGCCAGCAGCTCAGGGACTAGTAATCAAGAGACCCAGTACTTC. It translates to CASSSGTSNQETQYF.

The rearrangement links TRBV6-6 to TRBJ1-5, with D possibly matching TRBD1 (6 bases). Germline V CDR1 and CDR2: MNHNY, SVGAGI (reference sequence). The CDR3 extends over 16 amino acids. V was clipped by 5 bases and J by 2 bases, with 16 bases between them. The CDR3 is CASSKNGGAGNQPQHF. CDR3 bases: TGTGCCAGCAGTAAAAACGGGGGGGCCGGCAATCAGCCCCAGCATTTT.

The rearrangement joins TRBV4-1 to TRBJ1-4; no clear D gene. CDR1 MGHRA and CDR2 YSYEKL come from the germline V gene. V was pared by 0 bases and J by 4 bases, with 12 bases between. The CDR3 length is 16 residues. The CDR3: CASSQDPPRFNEKLFF. The CDR3 region has the DNA TGCGCCAGCAGCCAAGATCCCCCGAGGTTTAATGAAAAACTGTTTTTT.

This clone was picked up one time. The chain combines TRBV19 with TRBJ1-2, with 9 positions matching TRBD1. The germline V gene encodes CDR1 LNHDA and CDR2 SQIVND (reference sequence). V lost 4 bases and J lost 8; bases outside the gene matches: 8. This CDR3 contains 14 residues. CDR3 DNA: TGTGCCAGTAGTACCCCGGGACAGGGAGAGGGCTACACCTTC. Amino acid sequence: CASSTPGQGEGYTF.

This clone has more than one count but fewer than ten. This sequence joins TRBV2 and TRBJ2-1, with D unresolved. The V end was cut by 7 bases, the J end by 6 bases, with 13 bases between. The germline V gene has CDR1 SNHLY and CDR2 FYNNEI. This CDR3 is built from 13 residues. CDR3 sequence (DNA): TGTGCCAGCACCGGAAGGCGGATCAATGAGCAGTTCTTC. Translating gives CASTGRRINEQFF.

This chain connects TRBV11-2 to TRBJ2-2; D remains unclear. Germline V gene lookup returns CDR1 SGHAT and CDR2 FQNNGV. Between the trimmed V and J ends, which lost 1 base and 3 bases, there was a span of 6 bases. The CDR3 covers 14 residues. CDR3 amino acids: CASSLARYTGELFF. The CDR3 DNA follows: TGTGCCAGCAGCTTAGCCAGATACACCGGGGAGCTGTTTTTT.

This clone came up a few times. The V gene is TRBV11-2, the J gene TRBJ1-2, with 8 bases lining up with TRBD1. CDR1 SGHAT and CDR2 FQNNGV come from the germline V gene. The CDR3 spans 15 residues. With 1 base clipped from V and 3 bases from J, the junction kept 4 bases outside the gene matches. The CDR3 loop is CASSLAGGDDYGYTF. The CDR3 nucleotides read TGTGCCAGCAGCTTAGCAGGGGGCGACGACTATGGCTACACCTTC. The full variable domain, its missing parts supplied by reference TRBV11-2 and TRBJ1-2, is EAGVAQSPRYKIIEKRQSVAFWCNPISGHATLYWYQQILGQGPKLLIQFQNNGVVDDSQLPKDRFSAERLKGVDSTLKIQPAKLEDSAVYLCASSLAGGDDYGYTFGSGTRLTVV.

The chain is built from TRBV27 and TRBJ1-2; TRBD1 matches at 9 bases. The CDR3 has 16 residues. Germline values: CDR1 MNHEY, CDR2 SMNVEV (reference sequence). V gave up 5 bases and J gave up 8 bases; unmatched junction bases: 15. DNA for the CDR3: TGTGCCAGCAGTCCGCAGGGACAGGGTTTTAAAATCGGCTACACCTTC. Translation: CASSPQGQGFKIGYTF.

This clone was found once. The CDR3 region is CASTRLAGDPDTQYF. CDR3 sequence (DNA): TGTGCCAGCACCCGACTAGCGGGAGACCCAGATACGCAGTATTTT. This chain links TRBV6-5 with TRBJ2-3; 12 nucleotides align to TRBD2. With 7 bases clipped from V and 4 bases from J, the junction kept 6 bases outside the gene matches. Germline loops: CDR1 MNHEY, CDR2 SVGAGI. This CDR3 has 15 amino acids.

A single count supports this clone. The rearrangement links TRBV9 to TRBJ2-2, with a tentative D call TRBD1 (7 bases). Trimming took 2 bases from V and 3 from J, leaving 11 bases between them. Per the germline V gene, CDR1 is SGDLS and CDR2 is YYNGEE. The CDR3 length is 15 residues. CDR3 DNA sequence: TGTGCCAGCAGCGTTGGAGGGACAGACACCGGGGAGCTGTTTTTT. Translated: CASSVGGTDTGELFF.

CDR3 sequence reads: CASSINRARGELFF. The DNA of the CDR3 is TGTGCCAGTAGTATCAACAGGGCGCGCGGGGAGCTGTTTTTT. This chain uses TRBV19 with TRBJ2-2, with D possibly TRBD1 on 6 matching bases. The length of the CDR3 is 14 residues. The germline gives CDR1 LNHDA, CDR2 SQIVND (reference sequence). The V end lost 3 bases, the J end lost 7 bases, and 12 bases lay between the germline ends.